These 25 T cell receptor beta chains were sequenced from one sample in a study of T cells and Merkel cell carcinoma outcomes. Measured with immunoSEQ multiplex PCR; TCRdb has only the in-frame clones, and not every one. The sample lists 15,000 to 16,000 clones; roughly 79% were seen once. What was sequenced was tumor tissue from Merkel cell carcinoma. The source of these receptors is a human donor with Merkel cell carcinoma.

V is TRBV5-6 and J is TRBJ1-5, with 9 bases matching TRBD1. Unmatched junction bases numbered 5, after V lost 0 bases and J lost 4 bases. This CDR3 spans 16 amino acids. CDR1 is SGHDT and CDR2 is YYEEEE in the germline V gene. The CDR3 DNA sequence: TGTGCCAGCAGCTTGGCCGGGACAGGGAGGAATCAGCCCCAGCATTTT. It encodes CASSLAGTGRNQPQHF.

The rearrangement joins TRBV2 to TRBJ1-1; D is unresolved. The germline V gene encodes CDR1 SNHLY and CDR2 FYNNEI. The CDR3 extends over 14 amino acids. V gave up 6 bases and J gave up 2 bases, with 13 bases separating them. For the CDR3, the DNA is TGTGCCAGCAGCCAGACATCGCAAAACACTGAAGCTTTCTTT. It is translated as CASSQTSQNTEAFF.

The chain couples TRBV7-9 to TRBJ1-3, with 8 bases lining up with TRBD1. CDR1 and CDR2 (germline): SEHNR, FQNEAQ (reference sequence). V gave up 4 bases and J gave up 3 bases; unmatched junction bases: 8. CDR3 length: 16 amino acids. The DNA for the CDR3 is TGTGCCAGCAGCTGGTTGGACAGGGTACTTGGAAACACCATATATTTT. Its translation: CASSWLDRVLGNTIYF.

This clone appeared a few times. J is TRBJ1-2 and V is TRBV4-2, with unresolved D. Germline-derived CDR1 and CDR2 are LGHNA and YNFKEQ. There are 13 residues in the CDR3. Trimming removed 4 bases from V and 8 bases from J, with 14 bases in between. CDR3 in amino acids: CASSLTGPGGYTF. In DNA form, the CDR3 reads TGTGCCAGCAGCCTAACCGGACCCGGGGGCTACACCTTC.

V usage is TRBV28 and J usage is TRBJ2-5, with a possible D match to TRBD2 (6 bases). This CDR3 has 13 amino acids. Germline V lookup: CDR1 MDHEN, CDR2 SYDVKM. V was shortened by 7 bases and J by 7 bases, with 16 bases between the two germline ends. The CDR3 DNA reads TGTGCCAGCAACCGTGGGGGGAAGGGGACCCAGTACTTC. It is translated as CASNRGGKGTQYF.

The CDR3 bases are TGTGCCAGCAGCTTAGGGGGGACTGGTGAAGCTTTCTTT. This encodes CASSLGGTGEAFF. The V call is TRBV11-3, the J call TRBJ1-1; D perhaps matches TRBD1 (5 bases). The CDR3 is made up of 13 amino acids. Trimming took off 1 base at V and 7 bases at J, with 10 bases between the two ends. Germline CDR1 reads SGHNT; CDR2 reads YENEEA.

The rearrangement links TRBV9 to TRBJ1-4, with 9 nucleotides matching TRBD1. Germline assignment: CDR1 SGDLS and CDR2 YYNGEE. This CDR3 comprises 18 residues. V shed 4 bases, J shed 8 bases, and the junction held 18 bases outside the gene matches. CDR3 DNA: TGTGCCAGCAGCCCTCCCGGGACAGGGTCTTTCTCCATCGAAAAACTGTTTTTT. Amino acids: CASSPPGTGSFSIEKLFF. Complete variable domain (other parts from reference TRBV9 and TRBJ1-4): DSGVTQTPKHLITATGQRVTLRCSPRSGDLSVYWYQQSLDQGLQFLIQYYNGEERAKGNILERFSAQQFPDLHSELNLSSLELGDSALYFCASSPPGTGSFSIEKLFFGSGTQLSVL.

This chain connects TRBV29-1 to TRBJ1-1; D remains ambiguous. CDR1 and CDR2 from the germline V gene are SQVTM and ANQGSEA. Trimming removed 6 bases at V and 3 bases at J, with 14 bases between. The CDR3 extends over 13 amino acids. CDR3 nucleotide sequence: TGCAGCGTAAGTCAACTTTTCCACACTGAAGCTTTCTTT. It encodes CSVSQLFHTEAFF.

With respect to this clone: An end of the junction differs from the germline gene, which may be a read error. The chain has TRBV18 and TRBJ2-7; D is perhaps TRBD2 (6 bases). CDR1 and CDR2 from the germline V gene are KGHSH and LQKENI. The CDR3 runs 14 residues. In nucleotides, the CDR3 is TGTGTCAGCTCACCGCGAGGAGGGTTCCACGAGCAGTACTTC. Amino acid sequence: CVSSPRGGFHEQYF.

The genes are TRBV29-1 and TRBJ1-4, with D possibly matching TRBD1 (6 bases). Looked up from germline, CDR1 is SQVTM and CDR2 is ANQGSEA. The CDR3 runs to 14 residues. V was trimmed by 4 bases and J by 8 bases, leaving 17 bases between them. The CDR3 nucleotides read TGCAGCGTTGCCCAACAGGGTTTCAACGAAAAACTGTTTTTT. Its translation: CSVAQQGFNEKLFF.

CDR3 region: CASSLGTGLTYEQYF. The CDR3 DNA reads as TGTGCCAGCAGCTTGGGGACAGGGTTAACCTACGAGCAGTACTTC. The V call is TRBV5-4, the J call TRBJ2-7, with 8 bases that match TRBD1. The germline CDR1 and CDR2 sequences are SGHNT and YYREEE (reference sequence). V shed 0 bases and J 2 bases; nucleotides not matched to a gene: 4. This CDR3 has 15 residues.

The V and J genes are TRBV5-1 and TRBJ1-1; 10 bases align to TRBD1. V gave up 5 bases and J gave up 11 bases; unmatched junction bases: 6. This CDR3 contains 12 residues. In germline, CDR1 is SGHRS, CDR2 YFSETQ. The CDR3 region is CASRSDRGPAFF. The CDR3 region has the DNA TGCGCCAGCAGATCCGACAGGGGGCCGGCTTTCTTT. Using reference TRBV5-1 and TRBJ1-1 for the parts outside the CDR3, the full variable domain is KAGVTQTPRYLIKTRGQQVTLSCSPISGHRSVSWYQQTPGQGLQFLFEYFSETQRNKGNFPGRFSGRQFSNSRSEMNVSTLELGDSALYLCASRSDRGPAFFGQGTRLTVV.

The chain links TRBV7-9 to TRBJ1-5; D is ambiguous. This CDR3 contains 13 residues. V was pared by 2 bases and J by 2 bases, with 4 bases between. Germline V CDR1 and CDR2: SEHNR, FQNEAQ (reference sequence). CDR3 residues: CASSLSRNQPQHF. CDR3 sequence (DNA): TGTGCCAGCAGCTTAAGCCGCAATCAGCCCCAGCATTTT.

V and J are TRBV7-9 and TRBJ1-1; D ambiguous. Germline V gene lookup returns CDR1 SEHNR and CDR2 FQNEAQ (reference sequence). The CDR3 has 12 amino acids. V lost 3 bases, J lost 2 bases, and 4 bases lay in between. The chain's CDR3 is CASSFGNTEAFF. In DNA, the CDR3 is TGTGCCAGCAGCTTTGGCAACACTGAAGCTTTCTTT.

The CDR3 DNA reads as TGTGCCAGCAGTTACTCCCGGAACGGGGGCTACGAGCAGTACTTC. Its translation: CASSYSRNGGYEQYF. V is TRBV6-5 and J is TRBJ2-7; tentative D call: TRBD2 (6 bases). The length of the CDR3 is 15 residues. Looked up from germline, CDR1 is MNHEY and CDR2 is SVGAGI. The ends were cut back, 0 bases at V and 3 bases at J, with 12 bases in the middle.

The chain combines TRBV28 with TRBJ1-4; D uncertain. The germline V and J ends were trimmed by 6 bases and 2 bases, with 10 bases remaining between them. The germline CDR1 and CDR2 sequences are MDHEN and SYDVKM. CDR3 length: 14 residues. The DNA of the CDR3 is TGTGCCAGCAGACGCCCCTTGACTAATGAAAAACTGTTTTTT. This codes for CASRRPLTNEKLFF.

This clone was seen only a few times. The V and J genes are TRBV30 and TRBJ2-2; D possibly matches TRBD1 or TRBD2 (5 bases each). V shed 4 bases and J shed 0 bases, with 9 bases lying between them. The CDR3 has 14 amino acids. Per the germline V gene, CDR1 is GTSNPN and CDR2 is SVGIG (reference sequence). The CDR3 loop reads CAWTGTANTGELFF. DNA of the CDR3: TGTGCCTGGACCGGGACGGCGAACACCGGGGAGCTGTTTTTT.

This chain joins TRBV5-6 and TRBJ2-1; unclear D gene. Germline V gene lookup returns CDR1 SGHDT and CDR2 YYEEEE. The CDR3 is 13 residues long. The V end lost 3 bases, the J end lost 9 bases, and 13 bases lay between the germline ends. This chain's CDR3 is CASSSGPPGEQFF. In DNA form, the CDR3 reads TGTGCCAGCAGCTCTGGGCCTCCCGGTGAGCAGTTCTTC.

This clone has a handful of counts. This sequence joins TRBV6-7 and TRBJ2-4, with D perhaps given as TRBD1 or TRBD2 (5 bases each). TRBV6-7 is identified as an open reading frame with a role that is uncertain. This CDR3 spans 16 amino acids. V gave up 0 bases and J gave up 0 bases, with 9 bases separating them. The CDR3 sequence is CASSYSTGLAKNIQYF. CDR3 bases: TGTGCCAGCAGTTACTCTACGGGGCTAGCCAAAAACATTCAGTACTTC.

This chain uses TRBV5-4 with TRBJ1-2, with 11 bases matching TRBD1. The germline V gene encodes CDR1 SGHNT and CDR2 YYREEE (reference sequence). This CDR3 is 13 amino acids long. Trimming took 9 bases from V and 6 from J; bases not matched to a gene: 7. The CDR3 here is CAIPGQGGHGYTF. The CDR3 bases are TGTGCCATCCCGGGACAGGGGGGACATGGCTACACCTTC.

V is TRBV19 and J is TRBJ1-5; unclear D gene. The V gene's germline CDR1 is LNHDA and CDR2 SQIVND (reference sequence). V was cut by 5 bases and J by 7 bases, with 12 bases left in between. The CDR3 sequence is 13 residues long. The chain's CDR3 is CASSGRSTQPQHF. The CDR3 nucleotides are TGTGCCAGTAGTGGCAGGTCAACACAGCCCCAGCATTTT.

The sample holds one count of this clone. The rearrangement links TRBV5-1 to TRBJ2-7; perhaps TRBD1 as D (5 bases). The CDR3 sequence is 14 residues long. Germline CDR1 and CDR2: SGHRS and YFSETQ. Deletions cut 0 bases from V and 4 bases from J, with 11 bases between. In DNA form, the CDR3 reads TGCGCCAGCAGCTTGGATTGGACAACTTACGAGCAGTACTTC. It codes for CASSLDWTTYEQYF.

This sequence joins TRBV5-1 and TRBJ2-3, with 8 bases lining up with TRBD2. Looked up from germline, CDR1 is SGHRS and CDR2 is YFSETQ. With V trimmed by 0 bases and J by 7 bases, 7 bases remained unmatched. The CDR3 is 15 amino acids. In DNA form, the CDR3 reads TGCGCCAGCAGCTTGGCGGCGGGGGGCGGAAATACGCAGTATTTT. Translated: CASSLAAGGGNTQYF.

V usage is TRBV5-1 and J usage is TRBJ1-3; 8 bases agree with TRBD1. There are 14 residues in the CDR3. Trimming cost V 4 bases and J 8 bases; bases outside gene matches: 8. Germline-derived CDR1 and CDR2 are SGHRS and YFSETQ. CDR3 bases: TGCGCCAGCAGCCATACGGGACAGGAATACACCATATATTTT. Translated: CASSHTGQEYTIYF.

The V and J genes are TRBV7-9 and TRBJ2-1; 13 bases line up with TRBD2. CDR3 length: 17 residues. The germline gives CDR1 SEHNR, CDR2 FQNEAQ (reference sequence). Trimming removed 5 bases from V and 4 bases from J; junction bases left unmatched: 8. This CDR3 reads CASSNAGTSGVYNEQFF. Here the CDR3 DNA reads TGTGCCAGCAGCAACGCCGGGACTAGCGGGGTATACAATGAGCAGTTCTTC. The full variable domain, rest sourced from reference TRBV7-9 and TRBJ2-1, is DTGVSQNPRHKITKRGQNVTFRCDPISEHNRLYWYRQTLGQGPEFLTYFQNEAQLEKSRLLSDRFSAERPKGSFSTLEIQRTEQGDSAMYLCASSNAGTSGVYNEQFFGPGTRLTVL.